These 23 T cell receptor beta chains came from one sample sequenced in a study of blood T cell repertoires in COVID-19. Sequenced by immunoSEQ multiplex PCR; TCRdb stores in-frame clones only, minus some. This table holds some 530,000 clones, 75% to 90% found once. Sequenced input: peripheral blood. Source of these receptors: a human donor in a cohort sampled during active COVID-19.

The chain has TRBV19 and TRBJ1-2; TRBD1 matches 8 bases. Per the germline V gene, CDR1 is LNHDA and CDR2 is SQIVND (reference sequence). The junction had 9 bases not matched to a gene; V was cut back by 5 bases and J by 7 bases. The CDR3 is made up of 14 amino acids. The CDR3 spells CASSGSRQGIGYTF. CDR3 DNA sequence: TGTGCCAGTAGTGGATCGAGACAGGGGATTGGCTACACCTTC.

J is TRBJ2-1 and V is TRBV7-8, with TRBD2 matching over 11 bases. CDR3 length equals 19 residues. Germline V gene data show CDR1 as SGHVS and CDR2 as FQNEAQ. Trimming took 1 base from V and 4 from J; bases not matched to a gene: 12. In DNA form, the CDR3 reads TGTGCCAGCAGCTTAGATGGTAGCGGGAGGGCCAAAGCTTACAATGAGCAGTTCTTC. Translated, it gives CASSLDGSGRAKAYNEQFF.

This chain joins TRBV28 and TRBJ2-7, with TRBD2 matching 13 bases. Trimming removed 2 bases from V and 5 bases from J; junction bases left unmatched: 6. This CDR3 is built from 16 residues. Germline-derived CDR1 and CDR2 are MDHEN and SYDVKM. The CDR3 reads CASSLGGLAGPHEQYF. CDR3 nucleotide sequence: TGTGCCAGCAGTTTAGGGGGACTAGCGGGACCCCACGAGCAGTACTTC.

This chain connects TRBV19 to TRBJ2-5; no reliable D call. Trimming removed 4 bases from V and 5 bases from J, with 8 bases in between. This CDR3 spans 12 amino acids. Germline V gene data show CDR1 as LNHDA and CDR2 as SQIVND (reference sequence). The CDR3 bases are TGTGCCAGTAGTAGGGTCGGGGAGACCCAGTACTTC. It codes for CASSRVGETQYF.

CDR3 loop: CASSLIGGPLHF. CDR3 DNA sequence: TGTGCCAGCAGTTTAATTGGAGGACCCCTCCACTTT. The chain has TRBV27 and TRBJ1-6; no firm D call. CDR1 and CDR2 from the germline V gene are MNHEY and SMNVEV (reference sequence). The V gene lost 2 bases and the J gene lost 12 bases, with 8 bases spanning the gap. This CDR3 has 12 residues.

This chain joins TRBV19 and TRBJ2-7, with D possibly TRBD1 on 5 matching bases. Trimming pared 2 bases from V and 3 bases from J, leaving 8 bases between. The germline V gene encodes CDR1 LNHDA and CDR2 SQIVND (reference sequence). The CDR3 spans 13 residues. CDR3: CASSIRQGYEQYF. The CDR3 nucleotides are TGTGCCAGTAGTATAAGGCAGGGCTACGAGCAGTACTTC.

The CDR3, as DNA: TGTGCCAGCACGTACGACAGGGAAAGCTATGGCTACACCTTC. It is translated as CASTYDRESYGYTF. This chain joins TRBV18 and TRBJ1-2; 7 bases fit TRBD1. Losses at the gene ends were 8 bases for V and 4 bases for J; bases not matched to a gene: 10. Germline V CDR1 and CDR2: KGHSH, LQKENI. The CDR3 covers 14 residues.

The rearrangement joins TRBV19 to TRBJ2-1, with D tentatively TRBD2 (6 bases). V lost 6 bases, J lost 7 bases, and 19 bases lay in between. The CDR3 extends over 15 amino acids. Germline lookup yields CDR1 LNHDA and CDR2 SQIVND (reference sequence). CDR3 DNA sequence: TGTGCCAGTAGCCCCATGGGGGGAGAAGGAAATGAGCAGTTCTTC. Its translation is CASSPMGGEGNEQFF.

The chain recombines TRBV5-5 with TRBJ1-1; 11 bases align to TRBD1. V shed 5 bases and J 0 bases; nucleotides not matched to a gene: 6. Germline-derived CDR1 and CDR2 are SGHKS and YYEKEE (reference sequence). This CDR3 comprises 16 residues. CDR3 in DNA: TGTGCCAGCAGAGGGACAGGGGGTATCTTGAACACTGAAGCTTTCTTT. The encoded protein is CASRGTGGILNTEAFF. Full variable domain (rest looked up from reference TRBV5-5 and TRBJ1-1): DAGVTQSPTHLIKTRGQQVTLRCSPISGHKSVSWYQQVLGQGPQFIFQYYEKEERGRGNFPDRFSARQFPNYSSELNVNALLLGDSALYLCASRGTGGILNTEAFFGQGTRLTVV.

The chain joins TRBV7-3 to TRBJ2-1; 14 nucleotides align to TRBD2. Germline CDR1 SGHTA, CDR2 FQGTGA. The CDR3 spans 20 residues. V shed 4 bases and J 2 bases; nucleotides not matched to a gene: 13. The CDR3 is CASSSRSGLAGVGTYNEQFF. The CDR3 DNA reads TGTGCCAGCAGCTCCCGATCGGGACTAGCGGGAGTGGGGACCTACAATGAGCAGTTCTTC.

This chain joins TRBV4-1 and TRBJ2-1, with 7 bases aligning to TRBD2. V lost 0 bases to trimming and J lost 8 bases; unmatched junction nucleotides: 13. The CDR3 is made up of 17 amino acids. The germline gives CDR1 MGHRA, CDR2 YSYEKL. The CDR3 DNA reads TGCGCCAGCAGCCAAGATAGGAATGCGGGAGAGAAGGATGAGCAGTTCTTC. Translated, it gives CASSQDRNAGEKDEQFF.

This chain uses TRBV19 with TRBJ1-2; 9 bases are a match to TRBD1. The CDR3 has 16 residues. CDR1 LNHDA and CDR2 SQIVND come from the germline V gene (reference sequence). Trimming removed 4 bases from V and 8 bases from J; junction bases left unmatched: 14. This CDR3 reads CASSTGGTGGARGYTF. The DNA of the CDR3 is TGTGCCAGTAGTACCGGGGGAACAGGGGGCGCGAGGGGCTACACCTTC.

J is TRBJ2-6 and V is TRBV6-2 or TRBV6-3, with 10 positions matching TRBD1. The CDR3 extends over 18 amino acids. The ends lost 0 bases at V and 2 bases at J; junction bases unmatched: 4. CDR1 and CDR2 from the germline V gene are MNHEY and SVGEGT. The CDR3 region has the DNA TGTGCCAGCAGTTACTCGGGGACAGGGGTCCCTGGGGCCAACGTCCTGACTTTC. Its protein is CASSYSGTGVPGANVLTF.

V gene TRBV5-8 combines with J gene TRBJ2-1, with D tentatively TRBD2 (6 bases). The germline V and J ends were trimmed by 6 bases and 8 bases, with 21 bases remaining between them. This CDR3 has 15 residues. CDR1 is SGHTS and CDR2 is YDEGEE in the germline V gene. CDR3 coding DNA: TGTGCCAGCACCCCCCCGGGGCGGAGGAGGGATGAGCAGTTCTTC. As protein: CASTPPGRRRDEQFF.

This clone has a handful of counts. This chain joins TRBV7-2 and TRBJ2-2; possible D gene TRBD1, 6 bases. The V gene's germline CDR1 is SGHTA and CDR2 FQGNSA. The CDR3 covers 15 residues. Trimming cost V 2 bases and J 3 bases, with 10 bases left between them. CDR3 DNA sequence: TGTGCCAGCAGCTTAAACAGGGTTGACACCGGGGAGCTGTTTTTT. Amino acid sequence: CASSLNRVDTGELFF.

The V and J genes are TRBV6-5 and TRBJ2-5, with D perhaps TRBD1 (5 bases). There are 15 residues in the CDR3. CDR1 is MNHEY, CDR2 SVGAGI, per germline. Trimming removed 5 bases from V and 1 base from J, with 14 bases in between. In DNA form, the CDR3 reads TGTGCCAGCAGTCCCCGTTTGGACATCCAAGAGACCCAGTACTTC. Protein sequence: CASSPRLDIQETQYF.

The genes are TRBV24-1 and TRBJ1-1; TRBD1 is a possible D gene (6 bases). V dropped 4 bases and J dropped 1 base, with 12 bases sitting between them. The CDR3 is 15 residues long. CDR1 and CDR2 from the germline V gene are KGHDR and SFDVKD. The CDR3 DNA sequence: TGTGCCACCAGTGACCCTTACAGGGAGAACACTGAAGCTTTCTTT. Amino acid sequence: CATSDPYRENTEAFF.

The genes are TRBV3-1 (or the pseudogene TRBV3-2) and TRBJ2-7, with 7 bases that match TRBD2. Germline CDR1 reads LGHDT; CDR2 reads YNNKEL (reference sequence). The CDR3 runs to 15 residues. With V trimmed by 4 bases and J by 4 bases, 10 bases remained unmatched. CDR3 DNA: TGTGCCAGCAGCCTCCTAGCGGATCCTAGGTACGAGCAGTACTTC. This sequence encodes CASSLLADPRYEQYF.

The gene calls are TRBV6-2 or TRBV6-3 and TRBJ2-7, with 13 bases that match TRBD2. The CDR3 totals 17 residues. J gave up 7 bases and V 6 bases, and 15 bases lay outside the gene matches. Germline CDR1 is MNHEY and CDR2 is SVGEGT. For the CDR3, the DNA is TGTGCCAGCAGCCCTCGGACAGGGACTAGCGGGACTCGGGAGCAGTACTTC. Encoded protein: CASSPRTGTSGTREQYF.

The chain has TRBV6-2 or TRBV6-3 and TRBJ1-5, with D possibly matching TRBD1 (5 bases). The CDR3 length is 14 residues. The germline CDR1 and CDR2 sequences are MNHEY and SVGEGT. Trimming removed 6 bases from V and 6 bases from J, with 15 bases in between. The chain's CDR3 is CASSPAGGTQPQHF. The CDR3 region has the DNA TGTGCCAGCAGCCCGGCGGGGGGTACTCAGCCCCAGCATTTT.

This rearrangement joins TRBV5-1 to TRBJ2-1; 8 nucleotides align to TRBD2. Germline values: CDR1 SGHRS, CDR2 YFSETQ. The trim removed 8 bases at V and 4 bases at J, leaving 20 bases unmatched. CDR3 length: 18 residues. CDR3 sequence reads: CASSRTVAGYPGYNEQFF. The DNA for the CDR3 is TGCGCCAGTTCACGAACGGTAGCGGGATACCCGGGGTACAATGAGCAGTTCTTC.

The rearrangement joins TRBV5-5 to TRBJ1-2; possible D gene TRBD1, 5 bases. V lost 5 bases and J 4 bases, leaving 12 bases between the germline ends. CDR1 and CDR2 from the germline V gene are SGHKS and YYEKEE (reference sequence). This CDR3 spans 13 amino acids. The CDR3 loop is CASSMEGSYGYTF. CDR3 in DNA: TGTGCCAGCAGTATGGAGGGGTCCTATGGCTACACCTTC.

The chain uses TRBV5-1 and TRBJ2-1; the D gene is possibly TRBD2 (7 bases). Germline V gives CDR1 SGHRS, CDR2 YFSETQ. Trimming stripped 2 bases from V and 4 bases from J, with 13 bases between. The CDR3 is 15 amino acids. CDR3 sequence reads: CASSLGGATYNEQFF. The CDR3 DNA sequence: TGCGCCAGCAGCTTAGGGGGGGCGACGTACAATGAGCAGTTCTTC.